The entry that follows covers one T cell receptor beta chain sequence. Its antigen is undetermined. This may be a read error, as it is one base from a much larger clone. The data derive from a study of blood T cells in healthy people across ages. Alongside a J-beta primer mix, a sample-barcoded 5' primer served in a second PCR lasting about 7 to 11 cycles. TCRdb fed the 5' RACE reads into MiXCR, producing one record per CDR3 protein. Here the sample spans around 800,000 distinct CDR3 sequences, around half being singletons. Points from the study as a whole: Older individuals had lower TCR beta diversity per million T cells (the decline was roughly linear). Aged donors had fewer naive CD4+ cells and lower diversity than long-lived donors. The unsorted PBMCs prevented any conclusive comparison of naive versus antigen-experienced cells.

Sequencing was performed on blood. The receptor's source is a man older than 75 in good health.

The CDR3 DNA is TGCGCCAGCGGCCCCGGGACTAGCGGGTCCGGGAATGAGCAGTTCTTC. Protein sequence: CASGPGTSGSGNEQFF. This rearrangement joins TRBV5-1 to TRBJ2-1; 12 nucleotides align to TRBD2. The CDR3 runs to 16 residues. Germline V CDR1 and CDR2: SGHRS, YFSETQ. The V gene end was trimmed by 7 bases and the J gene end by 7 bases; junction bases not matched to a gene: 12.